These 19 T cell receptor beta chains were sequenced from one sample in a study of early T cells in non-severe SARS-CoV-2 infection. One entry per CDR3 protein, called by TCRdb with MiXCR from the 5' RACE reads. This table holds tens of thousands of distinct CDR3 sequences, 10% to 15% found once. Sequenced material: whole blood. The receptor source for this set is an adult who was a healthcare worker with PCR-confirmed SARS-CoV-2 infection or an uninfected control (not recorded which).

This clonotype came up many times. V is TRBV24-1 and J is TRBJ2-3; D perhaps matches TRBD1 (6 bases). The V end was cut by 3 bases, the J end by 5 bases, with 14 bases between. CDR1 is KGHDR and CDR2 is SFDVKD in the germline V gene. This CDR3 spans 15 amino acids. CDR3 nucleotides: TGTGCCACCAGTGATGGGACACTCCAGGTAGATACGCAGTATTTT. Its translation: CATSDGTLQVDTQYF.

This clonotype has only a few counts. The chain has TRBV6-6 and TRBJ1-2, with 7 bases that match TRBD1. Per germline, CDR1 MNHNY and CDR2 SVGAGI (reference sequence). CDR3 length equals 14 residues. Germline trimming cut 6 bases from V and 5 bases from J; bases unmatched to any gene: 9. The CDR3 coding sequence is TGTGCCAGCAGCAACCAACTGACAGGGTATGGCTACACCTTC. Translated: CASSNQLTGYGYTF.

This clonotype showed up many times. This rearrangement joins TRBV3-1 to TRBJ2-5, with D perhaps assigned TRBD1 or TRBD2 (5 bases each). Germline V gene sequence: CDR1 LGHDT, CDR2 YNNKEL (reference sequence). The CDR3 consists of 16 residues. The ends were cut back, 1 base at V and 5 bases at J, with 17 bases in the middle. The CDR3 DNA reads as TGTGCCAGCAGCCAAGCGGGACCCCTGATTGGCGAGACCCAGTACTTC. Translated, it gives CASSQAGPLIGETQYF.

This clonotype occurred a few times. V gene TRBV6-6 combines with J gene TRBJ1-5; 9 bases are a match to TRBD1. V lost 7 bases, J lost 1 base, and 17 bases stayed unmatched. CDR3 size: 19 residues. CDR1 and CDR2 from the germline V gene are MNHNY and SVGAGI (reference sequence). CDR3 DNA: TGTGCCAGCAATTCAAATCCCGGGACAGGGAGATCCAGCAATCAGCCCCAGCATTTT. It codes for CASNSNPGTGRSSNQPQHF.

This clonotype was counted at least ten times. The J gene is TRBJ2-7, the V gene TRBV9, with D perhaps matching TRBD2 (5 bases). This CDR3 is built from 16 residues. The germline gives CDR1 SGDLS, CDR2 YYNGEE. Trimming left V 3 bases short and J 1 base short, with 17 bases between. The CDR3 protein is CASSAAPHSGSYEQYF. The DNA of the CDR3 is TGTGCCAGCAGCGCTGCACCCCACTCGGGATCCTACGAGCAGTACTTC.

This clonotype appeared a few times. This rearrangement joins TRBV6-4 to TRBJ2-1, with TRBD2 identical over 7 bases. CDR3 size: 16 residues. From germline, CDR1 is MRHNA and CDR2 SNTAGT. With V trimmed by 0 bases and J by 4 bases, 6 bases remained unmatched. As DNA, the CDR3 is TGTGCCAGCAGTGACTCGGGCGGGGGTGATTACAATGAGCAGTTCTTC. Protein sequence: CASSDSGGGDYNEQFF.

This clonotype was detected ten times or more. The chain carries TRBV5-6 and TRBJ1-4; D is unclear. Germline V gene lookup returns CDR1 SGHDT and CDR2 YYEEEE. There are 15 residues in the CDR3. Trimming pared 4 bases from V and 0 bases from J, leaving 10 bases between. This CDR3 reads CASSTRRPTNEKLFF. The CDR3 coding sequence is TGTGCCAGCAGCACCCGACGGCCAACTAATGAAAAACTGTTTTTT. Drawing the rest from reference TRBV5-6 and TRBJ1-4, the complete variable domain is DAGVTQSPTHLIKTRGQQVTLRCSPKSGHDTVSWYQQALGQGPQFIFQYYEEEERQRGNFPDRFSGHQFPNYSSELNVNALLLGDSALYLCASSTRRPTNEKLFFGSGTQLSVL.

Comment on this clonotype: This sequence may be a read error, since a much larger clone differs from it by one base. This chain joins TRBV14 and TRBJ1-2; D remains ambiguous. The germline V gene has CDR1 SGHDN and CDR2 FVKESK. The CDR3 is 15 residues long. V was cut by 1 base and J by 8 bases, with 17 bases left in between. The CDR3 DNA follows: TGTGCCAGCAGCCAAGGAGGGTCGGGAGGTGCCGGCTACACCTTC. It specifies CASSQGGSGGAGYTF.

This chain joins TRBV11-2 and TRBJ1-3; unclear D gene. This CDR3 contains 14 residues. Trimming pared 5 bases from V and 0 bases from J, leaving 8 bases between. In germline, CDR1 is SGHAT, CDR2 FQNNGV. For the CDR3, the DNA is TGTGCCAGCAGCCAAACCCGCTCTGGAAACACCATATATTTT. It specifies CASSQTRSGNTIYF.

This clonotype was seen repeatedly, ten times or more. The chain combines TRBV7-2 with TRBJ2-6; the D gene could be TRBD1 or TRBD2 (5 bases each). This CDR3 contains 14 residues. The germline V and J ends were trimmed by 7 bases and 0 bases, with 7 bases remaining between them. Germline lookup yields CDR1 SGHTA and CDR2 FQGNSA. The CDR3 spells CASTRGSGANVLTF. For the CDR3, the DNA is TGTGCCAGCACGAGGGGCTCTGGGGCCAACGTCCTGACTTTC.

The chain's CDR3 is CSARGLTSGGAYNEQFF. The CDR3 nucleotides are TGCAGTGCTAGAGGTTTGACTAGCGGGGGTGCCTACAATGAGCAGTTCTTC. The rearrangement links TRBV20-1 to TRBJ2-1, with 12 bases identical to TRBD2. Trimming cost V 1 base and J 2 bases; bases outside gene matches: 6. The CDR3 extends over 17 amino acids. In germline, CDR1 is DFQATT, CDR2 SNEGSKA (reference sequence).

This clonotype was observed many times. The rearrangement joins TRBV20-1 to TRBJ1-2; D not certain. In germline, CDR1 is DFQATT, CDR2 SNEGSKA (reference sequence). V was shortened by 4 bases and J by 7 bases, with 16 bases between the two germline ends. The CDR3 length is 13 residues. CDR3 nucleotides: TGCAGTGCTATAGCCGACAAAGGGCCTGGCTACACCTTC. Translating gives CSAIADKGPGYTF.

The genes are TRBV7-2 and TRBJ1-2, with D uncertain. The CDR3 length is 11 residues. The V end lost 6 bases, the J end lost 7 bases, and 9 bases lay between the germline ends. Germline CDR1 SGHTA, CDR2 FQGNSA. The CDR3 reads CASSVRGGYTF. CDR3 sequence (DNA): TGTGCCAGCAGTGTACGGGGTGGCTACACCTTC.

This clonotype was seen repeatedly, ten times or more. The rearrangement links TRBV12-3 or TRBV12-4 to TRBJ1-5; the match to TRBD1 covers 7 bases. The CDR3 length is 13 residues. V dropped 7 bases and J dropped 6; count of bases not matched to a gene: 6. CDR3 sequence (DNA): TGTGCCAGCACAGGGGGGCAGGGTCAGCCCCAGCATTTT. Translation: CASTGGQGQPQHF.

This chain uses TRBV5-1 with TRBJ1-1, with a tentative D call TRBD1 (5 bases). Between the trimmed V and J ends, which lost 4 bases and 4 bases, there was a span of 11 bases. Per the germline V gene, CDR1 is SGHRS and CDR2 is YFSETQ. The CDR3 has 13 residues. Here the CDR3 DNA reads TGCGCCAGCAGCGGCACAGGACCCACTGAAGCTTTCTTT. Protein: CASSGTGPTEAFF.

The chain is built from TRBV7-2 and TRBJ2-1, with no clear D. The CDR3 covers 12 residues. V lost 1 base and J 7 bases, leaving 5 bases between the germline ends. CDR1 is SGHTA, CDR2 FQGNSA, per germline. The CDR3 DNA reads TGTGCCAGCAGCTTAGTGACGAATGAGCAGTTCTTC. Its protein product is CASSLVTNEQFF. The full variable domain, with the rest looked up from reference TRBV7-2 and TRBJ2-1, is GAGVSQSPSNKVTEKGKDVELRCDPISGHTALYWYRQSLGQGLEFLIYFQGNSAPDKSGLPSDRFSAERTGGSVSTLTIQRTQQEDSAVYLCASSLVTNEQFFGPGTRLTVL.

Worth noting for this clonotype: Just one base apart from a much larger clone, this may be a read error. This chain connects TRBV6-5 to TRBJ1-4, with 8 bases matching TRBD1. This CDR3 is built from 14 residues. Germline V gives CDR1 MNHEY, CDR2 SVGAGI. DNA for the CDR3: TGTGCCTGCAGTTACACCGACAGGGGTGAAAAACTGTTTTTT. This codes for CACSYTDRGEKLFF.

This clonotype showed up many times. V is TRBV10-3 and J is TRBJ2-3; maybe TRBD2 (5 bases). Germline CDR1 reads ENHRY; CDR2 reads SYGVKD. V was shortened by 4 bases and J by 1 base, with 12 bases between the two germline ends. There are 15 residues in the CDR3. The CDR3 is CAISGGAGGTDTQYF. CDR3 DNA: TGTGCCATCAGTGGCGGCGCGGGCGGCACAGATACGCAGTATTTT.

CDR3 in DNA: TGTGCCAGCAGCTTAACTAACAGCACTGAAGCTTTCTTT. It codes for CASSLTNSTEAFF. The genes are TRBV7-9 and TRBJ1-1, with unresolved D. The germline V gene has CDR1 SEHNR and CDR2 FQNEAQ (reference sequence). The CDR3 is 13 residues long. V was shortened by 2 bases and J by 4 bases, with 8 bases between the two germline ends. Together with reference TRBV7-9 and TRBJ1-1, the CDR3 gives the full variable domain: DTGVSQNPRHKITKRGQNVTFRCDPISEHNRLYWYRQTLGQGPEFLTYFQNEAQLEKSRLLSDRFSAERPKGSFSTLEIQRTEQGDSAMYLCASSLTNSTEAFFGQGTRLTVV.